A few counts support the clone carrying this T cell receptor (beta chain). Its antigen is not known. Germline V gene lookup returns CDR1 SGHRS and CDR2 YFSETQ. V lost 4 bases to trimming and J lost 1 base; unmatched junction nucleotides: 5. The CDR3 runs 14 residues. The data derive from a study of beta chain features in type 1 diabetes. As for the study in general: Cell yields, gender and age were similar in healthy donors and patients. Examination covered around 98 million sorted cells spanning all samples. Regarding the study as a whole: Highly expressing activated T cells could be over-counted with a cDNA template. The study found moderately but significantly shorter TCRB CDR3s in all four CD4+ subsets of Type 1 diabetes patients.

Since all of the isolated RNA was reverse transcribed, expressed TCRB transcripts were what got sequenced. Profiling relied on immunoSEQ multiplex PCR, and the TCRdb table lists in-frame clones only, not all of them. The repertoire holds some 350,000 clones, with approximately 13% as singletons. In total, each donor contributed a single heparinised blood draw that averaged roughly 100 mL. Sequences were obtained from naive CD4+ T cells from blood. The chain is built from TRBV5-1 and TRBJ2-7, with 7 bases that match TRBD1. The clonotype originates from a woman between 18 and 29 years old with type 1 diabetes. The CDR3 nucleotides read TGCGCCAGCAGCAGTGGGGGACAGTCCTACGAGCAGTACTTC. Translating it yields CASSSGGQSYEQYF.